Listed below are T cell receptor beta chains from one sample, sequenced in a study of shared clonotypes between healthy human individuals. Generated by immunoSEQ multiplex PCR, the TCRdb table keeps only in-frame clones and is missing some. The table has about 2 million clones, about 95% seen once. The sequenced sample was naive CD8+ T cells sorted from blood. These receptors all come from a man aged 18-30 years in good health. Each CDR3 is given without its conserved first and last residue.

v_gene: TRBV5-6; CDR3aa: ASSPGNSGNTIY
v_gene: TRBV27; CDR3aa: ASSSPGAVDRGFYTEAF
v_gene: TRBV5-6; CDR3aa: ASSPIILAGDEDTQY
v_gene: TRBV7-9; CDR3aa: ASSFGQGNEQY
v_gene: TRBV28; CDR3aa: ASSLPGGSYEQY
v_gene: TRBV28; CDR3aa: ASSLVAGDSNQPQH
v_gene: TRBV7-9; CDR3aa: ASSLVTAYEQY
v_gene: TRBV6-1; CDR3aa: ASSEERSSYNSPLH
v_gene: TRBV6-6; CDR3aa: ASRTQGAAGELF
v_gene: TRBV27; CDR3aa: ASSTLGGYLETQY
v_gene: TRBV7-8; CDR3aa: ASSLWEFNEQF
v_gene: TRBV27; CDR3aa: ASSLQGVQGVTDTQY